This TCR beta chain was captured in a study of siplizumab effects on memory and regulatory T cells. This CDR3 comprises 15 residues. V lost 5 bases, J lost 5 bases, and 17 bases lay in between. Germline V gene lookup returns CDR1 MNHEY and CDR2 SVGAGI. Study findings and constraints: Tregs that proliferated in siplizumab cultures did not have their suppressive function confirmed.

The repertoire was sequenced with immunoSEQ multiplex PCR; TCRdb's copy has only in-frame clones and lacks some. The table includes about 82,000 clones, roughly 86% detected once. Worth noting for this clone: The antigen is unknown.

The chain couples TRBV6-5 to TRBJ2-3; D is unclear. The sample consisted of Tregs sorted from blood. This clonotype originated in a human donor in good health. The chain's CDR3 is CASSPVGLAGDTQYF. DNA for the CDR3: TGTGCCAGCAGTCCCGTCGGGTTGGCTGGAGATACGCAGTATTTT.